This T cell receptor beta chain was sequenced during a study of graft-versus-host responses after intestinal transplantation. Graft material was processed, releasing intraepithelial and lamina propria lymphocytes. Some clones are missing from TCRdb's copy, which holds only in-frame ones; the method was immunoSEQ multiplex PCR. The sample shows over 7,000 clones, over 65% of them seen only once. Unmatched junction bases numbered 5, after V lost 4 bases and J lost 2 bases. This CDR3 has 16 residues. Germline V gene lookup returns CDR1 SGHDT and CDR2 YYEEEE. The rearrangement uses TRBV5-6 and TRBJ2-1; the match to TRBD2 covers 11 bases. The sequencing here drew on ileum tissue, taken approximately 490 days after intestinal transplant. The source of this sequence is a human patient who received an intestinal transplant, so some T cells may come from the graft donor. CDR3 nucleotide sequence: TGTGCCAGCAGCCTGACTAGCGGGATTCCCTACAATGAGCAGTTCTTC. Translation: CASSLTSGIPYNEQFF.